This passage covers 10 T cell receptor beta chains from one sample sequenced in a study of shared clonotypes between healthy human individuals. Only in-frame clones appear in the TCRdb table, and some are missing; sequencing was by immunoSEQ multiplex PCR. This sample yields hundreds of thousands of clones, of which 70% to 80% are seen a single time; around 11% belongs to the top ten. Sequenced sample: PBMCs. The receptors were gathered from a woman in her thirties or forties in good health. Some clones in this sample may be carry-over from other donors' samples.

This clone was counted once. The chain recombines TRBV5-1 with TRBJ2-2; 14 nucleotides agree with TRBD2. Germline-derived CDR1 and CDR2 are SGHRS and YFSETQ. The CDR3 runs to 16 residues. V trimming: 9 bases; J trimming: 2 bases; junction bases outside the gene matches: 6. CDR3 coding DNA: TGCGCCACCAGGGGACTAGCGGGAGTTAACACCGGGGAGCTGTTTTTT. This gives the protein CATRGLAGVNTGELFF.

This rearrangement joins TRBV29-1 to TRBJ1-2, with D possibly matching TRBD1 (6 bases). With 6 bases removed from V and 2 bases from J, the gap between germline ends came to 13 bases. Germline CDR1 reads SQVTM; CDR2 reads ANQGSEA. CDR3 size: 13 residues. The CDR3 spells CSVPGQSNYGYTF. Here the CDR3 DNA reads TGCAGCGTACCGGGACAATCAAACTATGGCTACACCTTC.

CDR3 amino acids: CASSIREGRYEQYF. The CDR3 coding sequence is TGTGCCAGTAGTATAAGGGAAGGTCGCTACGAGCAGTACTTC. V usage is TRBV19 and J usage is TRBJ2-7; no clear D gene. The CDR3 is made up of 14 amino acids. In germline, CDR1 is LNHDA, CDR2 SQIVND (reference sequence). Between the trimmed V and J ends, which lost 2 bases and 3 bases, there was a span of 11 bases.

CDR3 residues: CASIPGGRWTSYEQYF. The CDR3 nucleotides read TGTGCCAGCATCCCGGGGGGGAGGTGGACCTCCTACGAGCAGTACTTC. The V gene is TRBV28, the J gene TRBJ2-7; 8 bases agree with TRBD2. V lost 7 bases, J lost 0 bases, and 11 bases stayed unmatched. The germline gives CDR1 MDHEN, CDR2 SYDVKM. The CDR3 covers 16 residues.

The genes are TRBV27 and TRBJ2-7; 8 bases are a match to TRBD1. V trimming: 4 bases; J trimming: 2 bases; junction bases outside the gene matches: 4. CDR1 and CDR2 (germline): MNHEY, SMNVEV (reference sequence). CDR3 size: 14 residues. The CDR3, as DNA: TGTGCCAGCAGTTCCGACAGGGGCACCTACGAGCAGTACTTC. It is translated as CASSSDRGTYEQYF.

In this sample, this clone turned up a few times. CDR3 sequence reads: CATKEGGSGAFF. The CDR3 coding sequence is TGTGCCACCAAGGAGGGGGGGTCAGGCGCTTTCTTT. The rearrangement links TRBV6-5 to TRBJ1-1; D might be TRBD1 (6 bases). The CDR3 runs 12 residues. V dropped 10 bases and J dropped 11 bases, with 20 bases sitting between them. Germline assignment: CDR1 MNHEY and CDR2 SVGAGI.

J is TRBJ2-5 and V is TRBV6-5; 9 bases map to TRBD1. The CDR3 consists of 16 residues. CDR1 MNHEY and CDR2 SVGAGI come from the germline V gene. Trimming cost V 0 bases and J 4 bases; bases outside gene matches: 6. DNA for the CDR3: TGTGCCAGCAGTTACTCTACAGGGGGCGGGGTAGAGACCCAGTACTTC. It yields the protein CASSYSTGGGVETQYF.

The gene calls are TRBV10-2 and TRBJ2-7; 8 nucleotides match TRBD2. Germline loops: CDR1 WSHSY, CDR2 SAAADI. The CDR3 is made up of 16 amino acids. V trimming: 6 bases; J trimming: 4 bases; junction bases outside the gene matches: 14. This chain's CDR3 is CASSQTGSGRWYEQYF. The DNA for the CDR3 is TGCGCCAGCAGCCAGACGGGGAGCGGGAGATGGTACGAGCAGTACTTC.

The chain couples TRBV11-3 to TRBJ2-5, with 7 bases matching TRBD1. Germline CDR1 SGHNT, CDR2 YENEEA. The CDR3 length is 14 residues. The V and J ends lost 0 bases and 3 bases, in that order; junction bases with no gene match: 1. CDR3 DNA sequence: TGTGCCAGCAGCTTAGAGGGACAGAAAGAGACCCAGTACTTC. This gives the protein CASSLEGQKETQYF.

The CDR3 DNA reads TGTGCCAGCAGTTTACCGGGCCGGGATACGCAGTATTTT. Amino acids: CASSLPGRDTQYF. This rearrangement joins TRBV27 to TRBJ2-3; no definite D call. The germline V and J ends were trimmed by 2 bases and 6 bases, with 9 bases remaining between them. The CDR3 extends over 13 amino acids. Germline CDR1 is MNHEY and CDR2 is SMNVEV (reference sequence).